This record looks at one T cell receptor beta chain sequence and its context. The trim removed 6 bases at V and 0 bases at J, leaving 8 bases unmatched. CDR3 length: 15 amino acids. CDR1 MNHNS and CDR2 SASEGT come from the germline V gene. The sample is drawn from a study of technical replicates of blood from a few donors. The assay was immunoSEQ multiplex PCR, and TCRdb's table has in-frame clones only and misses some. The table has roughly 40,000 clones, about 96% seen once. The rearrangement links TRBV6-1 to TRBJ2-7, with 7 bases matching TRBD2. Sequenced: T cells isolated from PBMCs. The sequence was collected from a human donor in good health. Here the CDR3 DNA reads TGTGCCAGCAGCGAACAGCGGGGATACTCCTACGAGCAGTACTTC. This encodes CASSEQRGYSYEQYF.